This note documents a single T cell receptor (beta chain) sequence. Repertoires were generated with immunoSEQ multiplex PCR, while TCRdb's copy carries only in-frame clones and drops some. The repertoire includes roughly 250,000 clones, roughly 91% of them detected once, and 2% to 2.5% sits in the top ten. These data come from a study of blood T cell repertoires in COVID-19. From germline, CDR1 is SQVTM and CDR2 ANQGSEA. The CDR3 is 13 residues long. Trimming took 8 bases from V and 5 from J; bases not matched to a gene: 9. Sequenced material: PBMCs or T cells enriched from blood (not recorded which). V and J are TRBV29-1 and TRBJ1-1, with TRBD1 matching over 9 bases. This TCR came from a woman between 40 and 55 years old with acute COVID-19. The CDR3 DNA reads TGCAGCTTCTCCGGGACAGGGACTACTGAAGCTTTCTTT. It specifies CSFSGTGTTEAFF.